What follows are 17 T cell receptor beta chains derived from one specimen sequenced in a study of blood T cells in healthy people across ages. A second PCR of 7 to 11 cycles used a sample-barcoded 5' primer and a J-beta primer mix. TCRdb processed the 5' RACE reads anew with MiXCR; each CDR3 protein has one entry. The table records hundreds of thousands of distinct CDR3 sequences, 40% to 50% of them present only once. Material: blood. The receptors were gathered from a man in his 60s in good health.

The chain uses TRBV29-1 and TRBJ1-2; TRBD1 aligns across 10 bases. Germline V gives CDR1 SQVTM, CDR2 ANQGSEA. The CDR3 sequence is 14 residues long. Losses at the gene ends were 7 bases for V and 3 bases for J; bases not matched to a gene: 8. CDR3 protein: CSDTKTGGYYGYTF. The CDR3 bases are TGCAGCGATACCAAGACAGGGGGCTACTATGGCTACACCTTC.

V gene TRBV20-1 combines with J gene TRBJ2-1; the match to TRBD2 covers 9 bases. J gave up 6 bases and V 3 bases, and 3 bases lay outside the gene matches. The CDR3 has 13 amino acids. Looked up from germline, CDR1 is DFQATT and CDR2 is SNEGSKA (reference sequence). CDR3 DNA: TGCAGTGCTAGGCGGGGGGGGCTCAATGAGCAGTTCTTC. It yields the protein CSARRGGLNEQFF.

This clonotype has more than one count but fewer than ten. The J gene is TRBJ2-7, the V gene TRBV12-3 or TRBV12-4, with 9 bases aligning to TRBD2. Trimming removed 5 bases from V and 3 bases from J; junction bases left unmatched: 11. The CDR3 consists of 16 residues. Here the CDR3 DNA reads TGTGCCAGCAGTCGTAGCGGGGGAGAACTAATCTACGAGCAGTACTTC. Translated, it gives CASSRSGGELIYEQYF.

The chain joins TRBV20-1 to TRBJ2-3; 10 positions match TRBD2. CDR3 length equals 14 residues. The junction had 9 bases not matched to a gene; V was cut back by 7 bases and J by 5 bases. Germline CDR1 and CDR2: DFQATT and SNEGSKA (reference sequence). This chain's CDR3 is CSVQSGGAGDTQYF. DNA for the CDR3: TGCAGTGTTCAAAGCGGGGGGGCGGGAGATACGCAGTATTTT.

J is TRBJ1-2 and V is TRBV24-1, with D unresolved. This CDR3 contains 13 residues. The germline V gene has CDR1 KGHDR and CDR2 SFDVKD. V lost 4 bases, J lost 3 bases, and 8 bases lay in between. The CDR3 region has the DNA TGTGCCACCAGTGAAGGGAACCACTATGGCTACACCTTC. This translates into CATSEGNHYGYTF.

This clonotype was recorded many times. The CDR3 DNA follows: TGTGCCAGCAGTGAATTTCGGCAGGGCGAGCAGTACTTC. Residues: CASSEFRQGEQYF. This sequence joins TRBV25-1 and TRBJ2-7, with D perhaps TRBD1 (5 bases). Germline CDR1 MGHDK, CDR2 SYGVNS. CDR3 length: 13 amino acids. The ends were cut back, 1 base at V and 6 bases at J, with 10 bases in the middle.

This clonotype has only a few counts. This chain joins TRBV11-2 and TRBJ2-1; D call uncertain. V lost 5 bases and J lost 0, with 11 bases in between. Per the germline V gene, CDR1 is SGHAT and CDR2 is FQNNGV. The CDR3 is 15 amino acids. Here the CDR3 reads CASSLAASSYNEQFF. CDR3 DNA: TGTGCCAGCAGCCTGGCGGCGAGCTCCTACAATGAGCAGTTCTTC.

The chain combines TRBV9 with TRBJ2-1, with 7 positions matching TRBD1. V was clipped by 5 bases and J by 4 bases; unmatched bases: 9. The CDR3 covers 15 residues. Germline CDR1 SGDLS, CDR2 YYNGEE. CDR3: CASSATGVGYNEQFF. CDR3 sequence (DNA): TGTGCCAGCAGTGCCACAGGGGTGGGTTACAATGAGCAGTTCTTC.

The V and J genes are TRBV6-2 or TRBV6-3 and TRBJ2-5; D is possibly TRBD1 or TRBD2 (5 bases each). Trimming took off 8 bases at V and 11 bases at J, with 27 bases between the two ends. The CDR3 sequence is 15 residues long. Germline V CDR1 and CDR2: MNHEY, SVGEGT. The DNA of the CDR3 is TGTGCCAGCCAGATAGGGACCCGGGCCTACAATGAGCAGTACTTC. Its protein is CASQIGTRAYNEQYF.

The chain employs TRBV6-1 and TRBJ1-4; D is unclear. V gave up 4 bases and J gave up 7 bases, with 10 bases separating them. The CDR3 totals 13 residues. Germline-derived CDR1 and CDR2 are MNHNS and SASEGT. CDR3 region: CASSARAVEKLFF. In DNA, the CDR3 is TGTGCCAGCAGTGCCCGGGCCGTTGAAAAACTGTTTTTT.

In this sample, this clonotype turned up a few times. This sequence joins TRBV27 and TRBJ2-5; D gene ambiguous. V shed 3 bases and J shed 0 bases, with 5 bases lying between them. This CDR3 is built from 13 residues. The germline gives CDR1 MNHEY, CDR2 SMNVEV (reference sequence). CDR3 in amino acids: CASSLIYQETQYF. The CDR3 bases are TGTGCCAGCAGTTTGATATACCAAGAGACCCAGTACTTC.

This clonotype was seen just once. This chain links TRBV29-1 with TRBJ2-3; D may be TRBD2 (6 bases). With 1 base removed from V and 3 bases from J, the gap between germline ends came to 17 bases. The CDR3 is 16 residues long. Germline V gene lookup returns CDR1 SQVTM and CDR2 ANQGSEA. This CDR3 reads CSVEVRRRGGTDTQYF. In DNA, the CDR3 is TGCAGCGTTGAAGTCCGCCGGCGGGGAGGAACAGATACGCAGTATTTT.

This clonotype was recorded a few times. This chain uses TRBV20-1 with TRBJ2-7, with 10 bases matching TRBD1. The CDR3 totals 12 residues. In germline, CDR1 is DFQATT, CDR2 SNEGSKA (reference sequence). The CDR3, as DNA: TGCCAGGGGGGGACAGGGGCTCGGGAGCAGTACTTC. Translated: CQGGTGAREQYF.

In its sample, this clonotype was seen many times. The DNA for the CDR3 is TGTGCCAGCAGCCCTCAGCGGTACAATGAGCAGTTCTTC. As protein: CASSPQRYNEQFF. The chain recombines TRBV7-2 with TRBJ2-1; D is perhaps TRBD2 (5 bases). The CDR3 extends over 13 amino acids. Germline assignment: CDR1 SGHTA and CDR2 FQGNSA. V was trimmed by 5 bases and J by 4 bases, leaving 9 bases between them.

CDR3 nucleotides: TGTGCCAGCAGCACCTTAGCGGTGAGCTCCTACAATGAGCAGTTCTTC. Encoded protein: CASSTLAVSSYNEQFF. The V gene is TRBV11-2, the J gene TRBJ2-1; D is possibly TRBD2 (6 bases). Germline CDR1 reads SGHAT; CDR2 reads FQNNGV. The CDR3 is made up of 16 amino acids. Trimming took off 5 bases at V and 0 bases at J, with 14 bases between the two ends.

CDR3 DNA: TGCAGTGCTAGAGGACAGGGGGCCGGGGAGCTGTTTTTT. Its protein is CSARGQGAGELFF. V is TRBV20-1 and J is TRBJ2-2; 9 bases map to TRBD1. The CDR3 runs 13 residues. Germline CDR1 reads DFQATT; CDR2 reads SNEGSKA (reference sequence). V shed 1 base, J shed 6 bases, and the junction held 0 bases outside the gene matches.

This clonotype came up a few times. The chain has TRBV30 and TRBJ1-2; no clear D. Germline V gene lookup returns CDR1 GTSNPN and CDR2 SVGIG (reference sequence). This CDR3 is 12 amino acids long. V was pared by 5 bases and J by 7 bases, with 14 bases between. The CDR3: CAWETRARGYTF. As DNA, the CDR3 is TGTGCCTGGGAGACACGAGCGCGTGGCTACACCTTC.